This is a list of T cell receptor beta chains from one sample in a study of graft-versus-host responses after intestinal transplantation. Their cognate antigens are unknown. Method: immunoSEQ multiplex PCR; TCRdb's copy keeps in-frame clones and lacks some. Of 90,000 to 150,000 clones in the sample, approximately 95% were seen once. This specimen consisted of unstimulated CD8+ T cells sorted from spleen or lymph node cells, obtained before intestinal transplant. The receptors were gathered from a human donor who received an intestinal transplant. The CDR3 runs from the conserved cysteine through the conserved F or W. Each record gives: J gene, V gene, CDR3 protein.

TRBJ2-3 TRBV28 CASSPLPLAGGITDTQYF
TRBJ2-5 TRBV6-5 CASREIETQYF
TRBJ1-5 TRBV28 CASWGRGANQPQHF
TRBJ1-3 TRBV19 CASSIGGSGNTIYF
TRBJ2-7 TRBV28 CAGSFPLAGGPGEQYF
TRBJ2-5 TRBV7-7 CASSLSDWEDQETQYF
TRBJ2-5 TRBV7-9 CASSLGSSPGQETQYF
TRBJ1-1 TRBV7-9 CASSSVQGVDTEAFF
TRBJ2-7 TRBV5-1 CASSLASGRTLSYEQYF
TRBJ1-1 TRBV7-9 CASSSGRVNTEAFF
TRBJ1-2 TRBV19 CASSVGTGEYGYTF
TRBJ2-1 TRBV7-9 CASSSAQDGGSYNEQFF
TRBJ2-2 TRBV7-9 CASSSWAGERTGELFF
TRBJ2-7 TRBV4-3 CASSQGGGSYEQYF
TRBJ1-3 TRBV6-1 CASSEPRMASTIYF
TRBJ2-3 TRBV9 CASSVGGTDTQYF
TRBJ2-1 TRBV28 CASSLRPRGYNEQFF
TRBJ2-7 TRBV6-1 CASSELGSGAYEQYF
TRBJ2-1 TRBV11-3 CASSRYSGRAGEQFF
TRBJ1-1 TRBV30 CAWSEDTNTEAFF
TRBJ2-7 TRBV4-2 CASSPTSGSSYEQYF
TRBJ2-7 TRBV5-6 CASRPTGTLYEQYF
TRBJ1-1 TRBV5-1 CASSLEGGLENTEAFF
TRBJ2-3 TRBV27 CASSLFSLTDTQYF
TRBJ1-2 TRBV28 CASSFSVRAGYTF
TRBJ2-7 TRBV27 CASSPGGSGLVYEQYF
TRBJ1-4 TRBV9 CASSQTDRGRSNEKLFF
TRBJ1-2 TRBV19 CATVWGNYGYTF
TRBJ2-7 TRBV4-1 CASSQAGTGVYEQYF
TRBJ2-1 TRBV4-1 CASSQDGSRTYNEQFF
TRBJ2-1 TRBV11-2 CASSLEVAGTSGSDEQFF
TRBJ2-7 TRBV30 CAWTPGTVHEQYF
TRBJ1-1 TRBV19 CARTTRPRGLNTEAFF
TRBJ1-1 TRBV10-3 CAISESRTAAWNTEAFF
TRBJ2-1 TRBV10-2 CASLEYNEQFF
TRBJ2-3 TRBV30 CAWSATSGTDTQYF
TRBJ1-1 TRBV19 CASGRRMNTEAFF
TRBJ2-1 TRBV6-4 CASSPAGYAYNEQFF
TRBJ2-1 TRBV9 CASSVGISVNEQFF
TRBJ2-2 TRBV18 CASSPNRVSGTGELFF
TRBJ2-7 TRBV11-2 CASGEQGPYEQYF
TRBJ1-1 TRBV19 CASSILRGSEAFF